Shown below are 26 T cell receptor beta chains from a single sample sequenced in a study of CD8+CD57+ T cells in acquired aplastic anemia. Template material for TCR beta VDJ and CDR3 profiling consisted of genomic DNA. Each CDR3 protein gets one entry after TCRdb re-called the reads with MiXCR. The data hold about 120,000 distinct CDR3 sequences, with under 60% observed a single time. An expansion of CD8+CD57+ cells by flow cytometry had been shown in patients chosen for sequencing. The specimen sequenced was sorted CD4+, CD8+, or CD8+CD57+ T cells (not recorded which) from PBMCs. These receptors all come from a human donor with aplastic anemia.

About this clonotype itself: Just one base apart from a much larger clone, this may be a read error. V usage is TRBV9 and J usage is TRBJ1-1, with D unclear. With 3 bases removed from V and 10 bases from J, the gap between germline ends came to 22 bases. CDR3 size: 15 residues. Germline CDR1 and CDR2: SGDLS and YYNGEE. The CDR3: CASSAEFAVVGSAFF. CDR3 in DNA: TGTGCCAGCAGCGCCGAGTTTGCCGTTGTGGGTTCAGCTTTCTTT.

This clonotype was detected many times. The chain carries TRBV20-1 and TRBJ2-3; the match to TRBD2 covers 10 bases. The CDR3 runs to 15 residues. V shed 6 bases, J shed 5 bases, and the junction held 11 bases outside the gene matches. Germline values: CDR1 DFQATT, CDR2 SNEGSKA (reference sequence). The CDR3 loop is CSASIAGGRGDTQYF. The CDR3, as DNA: TGCAGTGCGAGCATAGCGGGAGGAAGAGGAGATACGCAGTATTTT.

The genes are TRBV9 and TRBJ2-1; D ambiguous. Germline CDR1 and CDR2: SGDLS and YYNGEE. Trimming took off 0 bases at V and 2 bases at J, with 6 bases between the two ends. The CDR3 is made up of 14 amino acids. CDR3 DNA sequence: TGTGCCAGCAGCGTAGGGCCACCCTACAATGAGCAGTTCTTC. Protein product: CASSVGPPYNEQFF.

In this sample, this clonotype turned up many times. The chain carries TRBV19 and TRBJ1-5; the D gene is possibly TRBD1 (6 bases). The J call may be wrong; the DNA end is better matched by TRBJ2-3. Germline CDR1 and CDR2: LNHDA and SQIVND (reference sequence). The CDR3 has 12 residues. The CDR3 here is CASSVGASSQYF. The CDR3 bases are TGTGCCAGTAGTGTGGGGGCCTCTTCCCAGTATTTT.

This chain connects TRBV7-8 to TRBJ2-5; 9 bases line up with TRBD2. In germline, CDR1 is SGHVS, CDR2 FQNEAQ. This CDR3 has 14 residues. V shed 5 bases, J shed 9 bases, and the junction held 10 bases outside the gene matches. The CDR3 nucleotides read TGTGCCAGCAGCCGAGAGGTAGCGGGAGCGGCCCAGTACTTC. It is translated as CASSREVAGAAQYF. The entire variable domain, with the rest obtained from reference TRBV7-8 and TRBJ2-5, is as follows: GAGVSQSPRYKVAKRGQDVALRCDPISGHVSLFWYQQALGQGPEFLTYFQNEAQLDKSGLPSDRFFAERPEGSVSTLKIQRTQQEDSAVYLCASSREVAGAAQYFGPGTRLLVL.

This chain joins TRBV30 and TRBJ2-1, with D tentatively TRBD2 (5 bases). V gave up 5 bases and J gave up 6 bases, with 14 bases separating them. Germline values: CDR1 GTSNPN, CDR2 SVGIG (reference sequence). CDR3 size: 13 residues. This chain's CDR3 is CAWRSRGGNEQFF. The CDR3 bases are TGTGCCTGGCGGTCCCGGGGTGGCAATGAGCAGTTCTTC.

This clonotype was found many times. The chain employs TRBV9 and TRBJ1-1, with unresolved D. Germline V gene lookup returns CDR1 SGDLS and CDR2 YYNGEE. The CDR3 loop spans 13 amino acids. With 0 bases removed from V and 0 bases from J, the gap between germline ends came to 3 bases. The DNA for the CDR3 is TGTGCCAGCAGCGTAGATGTGAACACTGAAGCTTTCTTT. Protein: CASSVDVNTEAFF.

The chain recombines TRBV27 with TRBJ1-2; D is uncertain. CDR1 is MNHEY and CDR2 is SMNVEV in the germline V gene (reference sequence). The CDR3 covers 14 residues. V lost 4 bases and J lost 0, with 9 bases in between. The CDR3 loop is CASSSRASNYGYTF. CDR3 sequence (DNA): TGTGCCAGCAGTTCCCGGGCCTCTAACTATGGCTACACCTTC.

Concerning this clonotype: Germline and junction disagree at one end, which may indicate a read error. CDR3: CAISDRWIGRYGYTF. CDR3 bases: TGCGCCATCAGTGATCGGTGGATAGGGCGATATGGCTACACCTTC. The rearrangement uses TRBV10-3 and TRBJ1-2; the D is unclear. Germline V lookup: CDR1 ENHRY, CDR2 SYGVKD. The length of the CDR3 is 15 residues.

The chain couples TRBV10-3 to TRBJ2-3, with a tentative D call TRBD2 (6 bases). Per the germline V gene, CDR1 is ENHRY and CDR2 is SYGVKD. V was clipped by 0 bases and J by 4 bases, with 14 bases between them. The CDR3 contains 16 residues. The CDR3 spells CAISESGGRGPDTQYF. The DNA of the CDR3 is TGTGCCATCAGTGAGTCCGGAGGGAGAGGCCCAGATACGCAGTATTTT.

The chain recombines TRBV20-1 with TRBJ2-1; D perhaps matches TRBD2 (5 bases). Per germline, CDR1 DFQATT and CDR2 SNEGSKA (reference sequence). V was clipped by 1 base and J by 10 bases, with 11 bases between them. The CDR3 length is 12 residues. Here the CDR3 reads CSARGLAREQFF. The CDR3 DNA is TGCAGTGCTAGAGGCCTAGCCAGGGAGCAGTTCTTC.

The chain couples TRBV2 to TRBJ2-7; no clear D gene. CDR1 and CDR2 from the germline V gene are SNHLY and FYNNEI. The V and J ends lost 8 bases and 0 bases respectively, with 14 bases between them. There are 14 residues in the CDR3. The DNA for the CDR3 is TGTGCCAGCCTGTCCGGCAAGCGCTCCTACGAGCAGTACTTC. Translated: CASLSGKRSYEQYF.

The chain uses TRBV6-1 and TRBJ2-7; 7 bases match TRBD1. V was pared by 0 bases and J by 3 bases, with 5 bases of the junction left unmatched. Per the germline V gene, CDR1 is MNHNS and CDR2 is SASEGT. The CDR3 runs 15 residues. This chain's CDR3 is CASSEAGDSNYEQYF. The CDR3 nucleotides are TGTGCCAGCAGTGAAGCTGGGGACAGCAACTACGAGCAGTACTTC.

The chain has TRBV2 and TRBJ2-7; 7 bases are shared with TRBD1. This CDR3 contains 14 residues. Looked up from germline, CDR1 is SNHLY and CDR2 is FYNNEI. Germline trimming cut 3 bases from V and 5 bases from J; bases unmatched to any gene: 7. The CDR3 here is CASSDLRQGDEQYF. The CDR3 bases are TGTGCCAGCAGTGACTTGAGACAGGGCGACGAGCAGTACTTC.

This clonotype showed up many times. The chain carries TRBV12-5 and TRBJ2-7; either TRBD1 or TRBD2 may supply D (5 bases each). There are 14 residues in the CDR3. The V end lost 4 bases, the J end lost 0 bases, and 10 bases lay between the germline ends. CDR1 is LGHNT and CDR2 is FRNRAP in the germline V gene. The CDR3, as DNA: TGTGCTAGTGGTTACGGGACGGCCTCCTACGAGCAGTACTTC. This translates into CASGYGTASYEQYF.

This clonotype was recorded many times. The chain joins TRBV10-3 to TRBJ2-3; D might be TRBD1 (6 bases). The V gene's germline CDR1 is ENHRY and CDR2 SYGVKD. The CDR3 runs to 15 residues. V was clipped by 7 bases and J by 4 bases, with 18 bases between them. CDR3 loop: CAINEGPGVADTQYF. The CDR3 region has the DNA TGTGCCATCAATGAAGGGCCAGGGGTAGCAGATACGCAGTATTTT.

In its sample, this clonotype was seen many times. This chain uses TRBV25-1 with TRBJ2-1; D is perhaps TRBD1 (6 bases). Germline CDR1 MGHDK, CDR2 SYGVNS. The CDR3 covers 11 residues. V was cut by 6 bases and J by 6 bases, with 6 bases left in between. The CDR3 DNA follows: TGTGCCAGCAGACAGGGCAATGAGCAGTTCTTC. Amino acids: CASRQGNEQFF.

This sequence joins TRBV9 and TRBJ2-1; no clear D gene. CDR3 length: 12 amino acids. Trimming removed 0 bases at V and 5 bases at J, with 3 bases between. In germline, CDR1 is SGDLS, CDR2 YYNGEE. Here the CDR3 reads CASSVVNNEQFF. The CDR3 DNA follows: TGTGCCAGCAGCGTAGTGAACAATGAGCAGTTCTTC.

This clonotype was seen only a few times. The chain recombines TRBV2 with TRBJ1-2; 8 nucleotides align to TRBD1. Germline values: CDR1 SNHLY, CDR2 FYNNEI. This CDR3 has 14 amino acids. V gave up 5 bases and J gave up 6 bases; unmatched junction bases: 8. The CDR3: CASSSGQGLDGYTF. The DNA for the CDR3 is TGTGCCAGCAGTTCCGGACAGGGCCTAGATGGCTACACCTTC.

The V and J genes are TRBV24-1 and TRBJ2-7; TRBD1 aligns across 8 bases. Trimming cost V 5 bases and J 6 bases; bases outside gene matches: 17. CDR3 length: 17 residues. The germline V gene has CDR1 KGHDR and CDR2 SFDVKD. The DNA for the CDR3 is TGTGCCACCAGTGCCATCCAACAGGGGGGACAAGGAGGCGAGCAGTACTTC. This translates into CATSAIQQGGQGGEQYF.

V gene TRBV12-3 or TRBV12-4 combines with J gene TRBJ2-1; 15 nucleotides match TRBD2. V gave up 3 bases and J gave up 6 bases; unmatched junction bases: 9. The length of the CDR3 is 18 residues. The CDR3 here is CASSFGTSGGRSINEQFF. In DNA form, the CDR3 reads TGTGCCAGCAGTTTCGGGACTAGCGGGGGGCGATCTATCAATGAGCAGTTCTTC.

In its sample, this clonotype was seen a few times. CDR3 coding DNA: TGTGCCAGCCACGGCAGGGGGGCAGGATCCTACGAGCAGTACTTC. It is translated as CASHGRGAGSYEQYF. V is TRBV2 and J is TRBJ2-7; weak D call: TRBD1 (7 bases). Deletions cut 8 bases from V and 1 base from J, with 18 bases between. The CDR3 consists of 15 residues. Germline lookup yields CDR1 SNHLY and CDR2 FYNNEI. The variable domain in full, with the rest retrieved from reference TRBV2 and TRBJ2-7, is EPEVTQTPSHQVTQMGQEVILRCVPISNHLYFYWYRQILGQKVEFLVSFYNNEISEKSEIFDDQFSVERPDGSNFTLKIRSTKLEDSAMYFCASHGRGAGSYEQYFGPGTRLTVT.

This clonotype was detected only a few times. The V gene is TRBV6-5, the J gene TRBJ2-1; 13 nucleotides agree with TRBD2. V lost 2 bases, J lost 8 bases, and 3 bases stayed unmatched. CDR1 is MNHEY and CDR2 is SVGAGI in the germline V gene. CDR3 size: 15 residues. CDR3 in DNA: TGTGCCAGCAGTTACGGGACTAGCGGGACGCATGAGCAGTTCTTC. Its translation: CASSYGTSGTHEQFF.

The V gene is TRBV7-9, the J gene TRBJ2-7, with TRBD2 as a possible D gene (6 bases). Germline lookup yields CDR1 SEHNR and CDR2 FQNEAQ (reference sequence). Trimming stripped 8 bases from V and 3 bases from J, with 11 bases between. CDR3 length equals 12 residues. The CDR3 reads CASVGGDYEQYF. The DNA of the CDR3 is TGTGCCAGCGTCGGCGGGGACTACGAGCAGTACTTC.

This clonotype was seen many times. The chain uses TRBV4-1 and TRBJ1-5, with D unclear. This CDR3 contains 13 residues. The V end was cut by 4 bases, the J end by 4 bases, with 8 bases between. CDR1 MGHRA and CDR2 YSYEKL come from the germline V gene. The CDR3 bases are TGCGCCAGCAGCCGCGGACGTAATCAGCCCCAGCATTTT. Translation gives CASSRGRNQPQHF.

The rearrangement joins TRBV20-1 to TRBJ1-2; perhaps TRBD1 as D (5 bases). The CDR3 runs 13 residues. CDR1 is DFQATT and CDR2 is SNEGSKA in the germline V gene (reference sequence). CDR3 sequence: CSPRAGSGYGYTF. Written as DNA, the CDR3 is TGCAGCCCCAGGGCAGGGAGCGGCTATGGCTACACCTTC.